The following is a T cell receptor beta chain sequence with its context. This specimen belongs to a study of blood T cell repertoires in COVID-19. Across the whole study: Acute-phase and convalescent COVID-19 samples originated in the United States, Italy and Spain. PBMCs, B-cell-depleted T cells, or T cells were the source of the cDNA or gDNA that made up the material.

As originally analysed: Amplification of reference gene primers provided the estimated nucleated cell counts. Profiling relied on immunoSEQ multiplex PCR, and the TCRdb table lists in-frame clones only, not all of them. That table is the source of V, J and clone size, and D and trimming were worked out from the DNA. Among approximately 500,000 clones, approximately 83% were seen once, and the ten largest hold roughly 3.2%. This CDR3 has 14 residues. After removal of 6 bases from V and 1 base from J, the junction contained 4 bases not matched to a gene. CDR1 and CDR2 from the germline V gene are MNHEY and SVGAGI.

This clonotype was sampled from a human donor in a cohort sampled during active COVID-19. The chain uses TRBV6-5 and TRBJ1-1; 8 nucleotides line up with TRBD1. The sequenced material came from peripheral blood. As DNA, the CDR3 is TGTGCCAGCAGGCAGGACAGGGCGAACACTGAAGCTTTCTTT. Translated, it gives CASRQDRANTEAFF.